This is a list of T cell receptor beta chains from one sample in a study of blood T cell repertoires in COVID-19. Some clones are missing from TCRdb's copy, which holds only in-frame ones; the method was immunoSEQ multiplex PCR. The table includes fewer than 350,000 clones, about nine tenths detected once. Sequencing was done on a sample of PBMCs or T cells enriched from blood (not recorded which). The receptors stem from a woman aged 40 to 50 who had recovered from COVID-19. CDR3s include the opening cysteine and the closing phenylalanine or tryptophan. A D gene is named only where the DNA matches it firmly. Rows may omit the clone size; those that give it use once, few, many or a size class.

>TRBJ2-7|TRBD1|.|TRBV5-1
TGCGCCAGCAGCTCTCCGGGACAGGGGTTCGAGCAGTACTTC
CASSSPGQGFEQYF
>TRBJ1-6|TRBD1|.|TRBV28
TGTGCCAGCAGTTCCCCAGGTTATGGGACAGGGAATTCACCCCTCCACTTT
CASSSPGYGTGNSPLHF
>TRBJ1-2|TRBD1|.|TRBV27
TGTGCCAGCAGTTGGGACAGGAACTATGGCTACACCTTC
CASSWDRNYGYTF
>TRBJ2-1|.|.|TRBV5-1
TGCGCCAGCAGCTTGTCGGGCGGGATTAAATACAATGAGCAGTTCTTC
CASSLSGGIKYNEQFF
>TRBJ1-3|TRBD1|.|TRBV9
TGTGCCAGCAGCGTAGAGGAACAGGGGTCGAAAACTATCTCTGGAAACACCATATATTTT
CASSVEEQGSKTISGNTIYF
>TRBJ2-2|.|.|TRBV11-2
TGTGCCAGCAGCTCGCAGGGGTTTGGAACCGGGGAGCTGTTTTTT
CASSSQGFGTGELFF
>TRBJ1-2|.|.|TRBV9
TGTGCCAGCACCCGTTGGGGTCAGGGGAACTATGGCTACACCTTC
CASTRWGQGNYGYTF
>TRBJ2-1|.|once|TRBV27
TGTGCCAGCTCTAGACTCCTAGGCAGTGAGCAGTTCTTC
CASSRLLGSEQFF
>TRBJ1-2|TRBD1|.|TRBV29-1
TGCAGCGTCCGGACAGGGGGCACCTATGGCTACACCTTC
CSVRTGGTYGYTF
>TRBJ2-7|TRBD1|.|TRBV19
TGTGCCAGTAGTTGGGGACAGGGGATCGACGAGCAGTACTTC
CASSWGQGIDEQYF
>TRBJ2-3|TRBD2|.|TRBV11-2
TGTGCCAGCATAGGGAGACTAGCGGGGGCCACTGGCACAGATACGCAGTATTTT
CASIGRLAGATGTDTQYF
>TRBJ1-5|.|.|TRBV19
TGTGCCAGTAGTTTACCAGGGAATCAGCCCCAGCATTTT
CASSLPGNQPQHF